A selection of T cell receptor beta chains follows, all from one sample in a study of T-cell reconstitution after alpha-beta-depleted transplantation in children. TCRdb re-analysed the PCR reads in MiXCR, keeping a single row per CDR3 protein. The sample has over 200,000 distinct CDR3 sequences; about a sixth are singletons. The material sequenced was PBMCs, mostly from graft donor cells, taken 360 days after TCRalphabeta/CD19-depleted stem cell transplant. The receptors were sampled from a male patient under 10 years old who had a stem cell transplant for acute lymphoblastic leukemia, so the T cells may come from the graft donor. Both conserved end residues are part of each CDR3. The D gene is left open where the match is weak. Size tells how often a clone was seen (once, few, many) or the class of an expanded clone, and some rows leave it out.

clone size,V gene,D gene,J gene,CDR3 DNA,CDR3 protein
few,TRBV7-8,-,TRBJ2-7,TGTGCCAGCAGCCGTGAAGCGGGACAAAATTCCTACGAGCAGTACTTC,CASSREAGQNSYEQYF
few,TRBV15,TRBD1,TRBJ1-5,TGTGCCACCAGCAGAGATCGAGTTCCGGGACAGGGAAGGGATCAGCCCCAGCATTTT,CATSRDRVPGQGRDQPQHF
few,TRBV12-3/TRBV12-4,-,TRBJ2-5,TGTGCCAGCAGTTACGGGGAGACAGAGACCCAGTACTTC,CASSYGETETQYF
few,TRBV6-1,-,TRBJ2-1,TGTGCCAGCAGTGAACTAGTTGGCGAGTTCTTC,CASSELVGEFF
-,TRBV10-3,-,TRBJ2-6,TGTGCCATCAGTCCTAGGGAGTTCTCTGGGGCCAACGTCCTGACTTTC,CAISPREFSGANVLTF
few,TRBV4-2,-,TRBJ2-5,TGTGCCAGCAGCCAAGAGGGAACCCCAGAGACCCAGTACTTC,CASSQEGTPETQYF
few,TRBV10-2,-,TRBJ2-7,TGCGCCAGCAGTGAGTCTAGGACAGAAACTGAGCAGTACTTC,CASSESRTETEQYF
-,TRBV28,-,TRBJ2-6,TGTGCCAGCAACGAGGCCCCGGGGCGGAGGTCTGGGGCCAACGTCCTGACTTTC,CASNEAPGRRSGANVLTF
-,TRBV5-6,TRBD1,TRBJ1-3,TGTGCCAGCAGCTTGGTGGGGACAGGGCAGCCCTCTGGAAACACCATATATTTT,CASSLVGTGQPSGNTIYF
-,TRBV20-1,TRBD1,TRBJ2-3,TGCAGTGCTACCGGACAGGGGTTGTCGGCGCAGTATTTT,CSATGQGLSAQYF
few,TRBV5-1,-,TRBJ1-5,TGCGCCAGCAGCTTGGGGCAGGTGGAAAATCAGCCCCAGCATTTT,CASSLGQVENQPQHF
-,TRBV7-2,-,TRBJ1-4,TGTGCCAGCAGCTTCACAGGGCGTAATGAAAAACTGTTTTTT,CASSFTGRNEKLFF
-,TRBV19,-,TRBJ2-1,TGTGCCAGAGCACAGGCCCACAATGAGCAGTTCTTC,CARAQAHNEQFF
few,TRBV29-1,TRBD1,TRBJ2-7,TGCAGCGTTAAAGGGACAGCGTACGAGCAGTACTTC,CSVKGTAYEQYF
-,TRBV12-3/TRBV12-4,-,TRBJ1-1,TGTGCCAGCAGAGTGGATGGGAACACTGAAGCTTTCTTT,CASRVDGNTEAFF
many,TRBV7-2,-,TRBJ1-6,TGTGCCAGCAGCTTAGGCCCTCAAGGGAGGTATAATTCACCCCTCCACTTT,CASSLGPQGRYNSPLHF
-,TRBV29-1,-,TRBJ2-2,TGCAGCGTTCTGGAAGGGGCTTACACCGGGGAGCTGTTTTTT,CSVLEGAYTGELFF
few,TRBV7-9,-,TRBJ2-7,TGTGCCAGCAGCCCCCCGTATCACTACGAGCAGTACTTC,CASSPPYHYEQYF
few,TRBV7-6,-,TRBJ1-3,TGTGCCAGCAGCTTGATGACGGAGGGCGCGGGTCCCGGAAACACCATATATTTT,CASSLMTEGAGPGNTIYF
-,TRBV7-9,-,TRBJ2-1,TGTGCCAGCAGCCTTGGGGACCCTAAAAATGAGCAGTTCTTC,CASSLGDPKNEQFF
-,TRBV7-2,-,TRBJ1-4,TGTGCCAGCAGCTTAGCGGGATATTCCCAAGGGCGGAATGAAAAACTGTTTTTT,CASSLAGYSQGRNEKLFF
few,TRBV20-1,-,TRBJ2-3,TGCAGTGCAAAACGATTCCATTCTAGCACAGATACGCAGTATTTT,CSAKRFHSSTDTQYF
few,TRBV4-1,-,TRBJ1-2,TGCGCCAGCAGCCAAGTGGGAAGGGGCGCTTATGGCTACACCTTC,CASSQVGRGAYGYTF